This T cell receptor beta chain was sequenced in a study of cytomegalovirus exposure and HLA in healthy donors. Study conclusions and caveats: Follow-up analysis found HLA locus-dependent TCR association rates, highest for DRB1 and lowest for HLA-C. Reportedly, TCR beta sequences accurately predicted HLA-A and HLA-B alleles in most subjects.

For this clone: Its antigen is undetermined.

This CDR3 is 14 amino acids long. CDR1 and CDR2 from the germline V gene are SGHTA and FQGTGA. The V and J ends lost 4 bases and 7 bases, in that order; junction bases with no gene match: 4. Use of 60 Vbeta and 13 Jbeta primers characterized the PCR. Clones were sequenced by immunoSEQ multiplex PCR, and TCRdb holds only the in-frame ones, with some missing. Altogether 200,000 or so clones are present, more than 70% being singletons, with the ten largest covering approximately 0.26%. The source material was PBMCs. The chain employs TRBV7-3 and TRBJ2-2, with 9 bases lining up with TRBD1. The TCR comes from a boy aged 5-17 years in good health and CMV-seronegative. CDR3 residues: CASSSDRGGGELFF. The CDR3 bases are TGTGCCAGCAGCTCGGACAGGGGAGGCGGGGAGCTGTTTTTT. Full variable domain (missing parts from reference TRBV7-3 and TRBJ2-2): GAGVSQTPSNKVTEKGKYVELRCDPISGHTALYWYRQSLGQGPEFLIYFQGTGAADDSGLPNDRFFAVRPEGSVSTLKIQRTERGDSAVYLCASSSDRGGGELFFGEGSRLTVL.